This T cell receptor beta chain derives from a study of cytotoxic CD8 clonotypes in ibrutinib-treated CLL. Study-level background: There were, on average, 255,043 productive templates and about 85,000 productive rearrangements per sample.

The germline V gene has CDR1 SGHRS and CDR2 YFSETQ. The CDR3 sequence is 16 residues long. The V and J ends lost 1 base and 2 bases respectively, with 14 bases between them. Findings and caveats of the study: Starting clonality was above that of age-matched healthy donors and tracked circulating CD8+ T-cell counts. Progressing patients had sampling times that differed from those of sustained-remission patients.

Sequenced by immunoSEQ multiplex PCR; TCRdb stores in-frame clones only, minus some. The table includes approximately 100,000 clones, roughly 60% detected once. Comments on this clone: The target antigen is unknown.

The chain has TRBV5-1 and TRBJ2-3, with D perhaps TRBD1 or TRBD2 (5 bases each). This clonotype was sampled from a human donor with chronic lymphocytic leukemia. The specimen was PBMCs, collected after 24 months of ibrutinib treatment. CDR3 in DNA: TGCGCCAGCAGCTTGTCCCAGGGACCCTACACAGATACGCAGTATTTT. It codes for CASSLSQGPYTDTQYF.